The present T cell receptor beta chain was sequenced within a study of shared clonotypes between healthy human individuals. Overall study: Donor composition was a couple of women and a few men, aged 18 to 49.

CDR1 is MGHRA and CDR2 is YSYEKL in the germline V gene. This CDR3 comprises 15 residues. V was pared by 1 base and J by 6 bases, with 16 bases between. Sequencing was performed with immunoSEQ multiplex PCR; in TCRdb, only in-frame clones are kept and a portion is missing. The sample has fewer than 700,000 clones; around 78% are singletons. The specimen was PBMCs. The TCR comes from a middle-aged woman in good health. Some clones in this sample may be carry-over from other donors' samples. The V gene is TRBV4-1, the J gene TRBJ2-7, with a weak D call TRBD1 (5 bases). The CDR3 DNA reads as TGCGCCAGCAGCCAAGGCACAGGTGGGTCGGCCGAGCAGTACTTC. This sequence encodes CASSQGTGGSAEQYF.